This TCR beta chain was sequenced for a study of OX40 agonist ivuxolimab in advanced cancers. For the study at large: Patients enrolled in dose escalation were diagnosed with hepatocellular carcinoma, melanoma, renal cell or head and neck cancer.

Whole-study findings and limits: Those patients achieving a partial response at 0.1-3.0 mg/kg showed among the lowest clonal expansion.

Germline loops: CDR1 SGHDT, CDR2 YYEEEE. The germline V and J ends were trimmed by 3 bases and 2 bases, with 12 bases remaining between them. The CDR3 length is 14 residues. To note about this clone: The antigen remains undetermined.

The method was immunoSEQ multiplex PCR; TCRdb's version includes in-frame clones alone and lacks a portion of them. The sample includes 45,000 to 60,000 clones, about 90% of them seen just once. The specimen was CD4+ or CD8+ T cells sorted from blood, collected in a trial of the OX40 agonist ivuxolimab. The chain couples TRBV5-6 to TRBJ2-7; unclear D gene. The sequence derives from an adult with an advanced solid tumor such as melanoma, head and neck, liver or kidney cancer. The CDR3 is CASSSRTEPYEQYF. CDR3 DNA sequence: TGTGCCAGCAGCTCTAGGACGGAACCCTACGAGCAGTACTTC.